These 23 T cell receptor beta chains were all obtained from the same sample, sequenced in a study of cytomegalovirus exposure and HLA in healthy donors. The repertoire was sequenced with immunoSEQ multiplex PCR; TCRdb's copy has only in-frame clones and lacks some. The sample lists over 120,000 clones, over 80% occurring once. The sample consisted of PBMCs. These receptor sequences come from a woman in her twenties or thirties in good health and CMV-seropositive.

V gene TRBV4-1 combines with J gene TRBJ1-5; a possible D gene is TRBD1 (5 bases). Trimming took 1 base from V and 2 from J, leaving 12 bases between them. Germline V CDR1 and CDR2: MGHRA, YSYEKL. The CDR3 is 16 amino acids. The CDR3 DNA sequence: TGCGCCAGCAGCCAAGTCAGGGATATGGGCAATCAGCCCCAGCATTTT. The encoded protein is CASSQVRDMGNQPQHF.

The chain joins TRBV10-2 to TRBJ1-1; 7 nucleotides match TRBD1. CDR1 is WSHSY, CDR2 SAAADI, per germline. This CDR3 has 13 residues. V shed 7 bases, J shed 3 bases, and the junction held 5 bases outside the gene matches. In DNA, the CDR3 is TGCGCCAGCACCCAGGGGGAATACACTGAAGCTTTCTTT. It encodes CASTQGEYTEAFF.

The chain is built from TRBV7-2 and TRBJ2-3; 8 nucleotides match TRBD2. V lost 7 bases and J lost 6; bases outside the gene matches: 18. Germline V lookup: CDR1 SGHTA, CDR2 FQGNSA. The CDR3 has 17 residues. CDR3 DNA: TGTGCCAGCACCCAAAGGAGAGTCGGGGGGGCCTCCGATACGCAGTATTTT. Translating gives CASTQRRVGGASDTQYF.

The chain joins TRBV27 to TRBJ1-2; D remains unclear. Looked up from germline, CDR1 is MNHEY and CDR2 is SMNVEV (reference sequence). V was clipped by 5 bases and J by 8 bases, with 21 bases between them. CDR3 length: 15 amino acids. CDR3 nucleotides: TGTGCCAGCAGTGAAATGGCCGGACGGGCGGGAGGCTACACCTTC. Protein: CASSEMAGRAGGYTF.

The DNA for the CDR3 is TGTGCCAGCAGTGAACCCGCGGGGGGCCAAGAGACCCAGTACTTC. As protein: CASSEPAGGQETQYF. The chain couples TRBV6-1 to TRBJ2-5; 8 bases are shared with TRBD2. V lost 2 bases, J lost 1 base, and 3 bases stayed unmatched. CDR3 size: 15 residues. Germline assignment: CDR1 MNHNS and CDR2 SASEGT.

V and J are TRBV7-8 and TRBJ2-4; D gene ambiguous. The CDR3 is made up of 16 amino acids. Between the trimmed V and J ends, which lost 1 base and 0 bases, there was a span of 10 bases. The V gene's germline CDR1 is SGHVS and CDR2 FQNEAQ. Here the CDR3 DNA reads TGTGCCAGCAGCTTAGGGAGATCCTTAGCCAAAAACATTCAGTACTTC. It yields the protein CASSLGRSLAKNIQYF.

DNA for the CDR3: TGTGCCAGCAGTTCGCCGACAGTGGGCGGGGAGCTGTTTTTT. This gives the protein CASSSPTVGGELFF. The chain employs TRBV28 and TRBJ2-2; D may be TRBD1 (5 bases). Trimming left V 4 bases short and J 7 bases short, with 13 bases between. The CDR3 totals 14 residues. Germline V gene sequence: CDR1 MDHEN, CDR2 SYDVKM. The variable domain in full, with the rest retrieved from reference TRBV28 and TRBJ2-2, is DVKVTQSSRYLVKRTGEKVFLECVQDMDHENMFWYRQDPGLGLRLIYFSYDVKMKEKGDIPEGYSVSREKKERFSLILESASTNQTSMYLCASSSPTVGGELFFGEGSRLTVL.

V gene TRBV10-2 combines with J gene TRBJ2-2, with a weak D call TRBD2 (5 bases). The length of the CDR3 is 13 residues. Per the germline V gene, CDR1 is WSHSY and CDR2 is SAAADI. The V end was cut by 7 bases, the J end by 6 bases, with 12 bases between. CDR3 amino acids: CASTPYGAGELFF. For the CDR3, the DNA is TGCGCCAGCACCCCCTACGGGGCCGGGGAGCTGTTTTTT.

V usage is TRBV14 and J usage is TRBJ2-1; 10 nucleotides align to TRBD1. Germline trimming cut 5 bases from V and 7 bases from J; bases unmatched to any gene: 5. Germline V gene data show CDR1 as SGHDN and CDR2 as FVKESK. This CDR3 has 14 amino acids. CDR3 protein: CASSSRDRGNEQFF. CDR3 nucleotide sequence: TGTGCCAGCAGCTCCCGGGACAGGGGTAATGAGCAGTTCTTC.

The chain is built from TRBV29-1 and TRBJ1-3; TRBD1 is a possible D gene (6 bases). Looked up from germline, CDR1 is SQVTM and CDR2 is ANQGSEA. The germline V and J ends were trimmed by 6 bases and 1 base, with 10 bases remaining between them. CDR3 length: 13 residues. The CDR3 DNA follows: TGCAGCGTGGGAACAGGGTCTGGAAACACCATATATTTT. Its translation: CSVGTGSGNTIYF.

The chain couples TRBV6-6 to TRBJ2-7; TRBD1 aligns across 7 bases. Germline CDR1 reads MNHNY; CDR2 reads SVGAGI (reference sequence). The CDR3 runs to 15 residues. V shed 4 bases, J shed 0 bases, and the junction held 6 bases outside the gene matches. The CDR3 loop is CASSSPRDSSYEQYF. Written as DNA, the CDR3 is TGTGCCAGCAGTTCCCCTCGGGACAGCTCCTACGAGCAGTACTTC.

The CDR3: CASSDGTGVQPQHF. CDR3 nucleotide sequence: TGTGCCAGCAGTGATGGGACAGGGGTACAGCCCCAGCATTTT. The rearrangement uses TRBV6-5 and TRBJ1-5; 10 nucleotides match TRBD1. The CDR3 contains 14 residues. From germline, CDR1 is MNHEY and CDR2 SVGAGI. The V segment lost 5 bases and the J segment 7 bases; nucleotides outside the gene matches: 5.

The rearrangement uses TRBV6-6 and TRBJ2-3, with TRBD2 matching 9 bases. The CDR3 spans 15 residues. The germline CDR1 and CDR2 sequences are MNHNY and SVGAGI (reference sequence). V was clipped by 6 bases and J by 2 bases; unmatched bases: 6. For the CDR3, the DNA is TGTGCCAGCAGCCTGGGACTAGCTTACACAGATACGCAGTATTTT. This codes for CASSLGLAYTDTQYF.

The chain couples TRBV18 to TRBJ1-6; 8 bases fit TRBD1. Losses at the gene ends were 3 bases for V and 9 bases for J; bases not matched to a gene: 4. The CDR3 is made up of 14 amino acids. From germline, CDR1 is KGHSH and CDR2 LQKENI. As DNA, the CDR3 is TGTGCCAGCTCACCCGGGACAGGCTTTTCACCCCTCCACTTT. Protein: CASSPGTGFSPLHF.

This chain's CDR3 is CARSDTTGPPRRPYNEQFF. The CDR3 nucleotides read TGTGCCAGAAGCGACACGACAGGGCCCCCTCGGCGCCCCTACAATGAGCAGTTCTTC. The rearrangement joins TRBV7-5 to TRBJ2-1; the table's D call of TRBD1 was not tested on the DNA. TRBV7-5 has pseudogene status. The CDR3 is made up of 19 amino acids.

The chain couples TRBV2 to TRBJ2-5; 10 bases align to TRBD1. Losses at the gene ends were 10 bases for V and 2 bases for J; bases not matched to a gene: 19. Germline V gene sequence: CDR1 SNHLY, CDR2 FYNNEI. CDR3 length: 18 amino acids. The CDR3 sequence: CATIPDVRQGAEQETQYF. The CDR3 DNA reads TGTGCCACCATACCGGACGTTCGACAGGGGGCTGAACAAGAGACCCAGTACTTC. Full variable domain (rest looked up from reference TRBV2 and TRBJ2-5): EPEVTQTPSHQVTQMGQEVILRCVPISNHLYFYWYRQILGQKVEFLVSFYNNEISEKSEIFDDQFSVERPDGSNFTLKIRSTKLEDSAMYFCATIPDVRQGAEQETQYFGPGTRLLVL.

V gene TRBV16 combines with J gene TRBJ1-6; D is unclear. Trimming pared 2 bases from V and 5 bases from J, leaving 10 bases between. Germline V gene lookup returns CDR1 KGHSY and CDR2 FQNENV. This CDR3 has 15 amino acids. The CDR3 here is CASSQERSDNSPLHF. CDR3 sequence (DNA): TGTGCCAGCAGCCAAGAACGGTCGGATAATTCACCCCTCCACTTT.

Only a few counts were recorded for this clone. The V call is TRBV6-1, the J call TRBJ2-7, with 9 bases lining up with TRBD1. After removal of 8 bases from V and 3 bases from J, the junction contained 11 bases not matched to a gene. In germline, CDR1 is MNHNS, CDR2 SASEGT. This CDR3 contains 15 residues. CDR3: CASWSGGTGFYEQYF. The CDR3, as DNA: TGTGCCAGCTGGTCAGGCGGGACAGGGTTCTACGAGCAGTACTTC.

The genes are TRBV5-1 and TRBJ1-2, with unresolved D. V dropped 0 bases and J dropped 3 bases, with 12 bases sitting between them. Germline CDR1 reads SGHRS; CDR2 reads YFSETQ. The CDR3 covers 15 residues. The CDR3 loop is CASSLGTASYYGYTF. CDR3 DNA: TGCGCCAGCAGCTTGGGGACTGCCTCGTACTATGGCTACACCTTC.

This rearrangement joins TRBV7-9 to TRBJ1-4; D gene unclear. Germline loops: CDR1 SEHNR, CDR2 FQNEAQ (reference sequence). V was cut by 5 bases and J by 6 bases, with 10 bases left in between. This CDR3 spans 13 amino acids. The CDR3 DNA reads TGTGCCAGCAGCCCTAGCCCATATGAAAAACTGTTTTTT. This gives the protein CASSPSPYEKLFF.

CDR3: CASSYSVHEQYF. The CDR3 DNA follows: TGTGCCAGCAGTTATTCGGTCCACGAGCAGTACTTC. The gene calls are TRBV6-6 and TRBJ2-7, with D uncertain. The CDR3 is 12 amino acids. V was cut by 3 bases and J by 5 bases, with 8 bases left in between. Germline lookup yields CDR1 MNHNY and CDR2 SVGAGI (reference sequence).

This chain joins TRBV28 and TRBJ2-1, with D possibly matching TRBD1 (6 bases). V lost 6 bases, J lost 0 bases, and 12 bases lay in between. This CDR3 spans 15 amino acids. Looked up from germline, CDR1 is MDHEN and CDR2 is SYDVKM. CDR3 bases: TGTGCCAGCAGCAGACAGGTGAGCTCCTACAATGAGCAGTTCTTC. Amino acids: CASSRQVSSYNEQFF.

This clone was counted only a few times. The CDR3 spells CASSLGLKEKLFF. The CDR3 nucleotides read TGTGCCAGCAGCTTGGGACTGAAGGAAAAACTGTTTTTT. V is TRBV7-9 and J is TRBJ1-4; D may be TRBD1 (5 bases). Germline CDR1 SEHNR, CDR2 FQNEAQ (reference sequence). This CDR3 region has 13 residues. The V end lost 3 bases, the J end lost 8 bases, and 10 bases lay between the germline ends.